This paragraph reports one T cell receptor (beta chain). These data belong to a study of blood T cell repertoires in COVID-19. As for the study in general: Sources were T cells, B-cell-depleted T cells, or PBMCs; the material itself was cDNA or gDNA.

The germline CDR1 and CDR2 sequences are SEHNR and FQNEAQ (reference sequence). The V and J ends lost 4 bases and 7 bases respectively, with 8 bases between them. The CDR3 runs to 11 residues. As originally analysed: Amplified reference gene primers provided the basis for estimating nucleated cell counts. TCRdb keeps only in-frame clones here, not all; method: immunoSEQ multiplex PCR. Clonal size and the V and J genes are those of that table, whereas D and trimming came from the DNA. The repertoire holds some 240,000 clones, with roughly four fifths as singletons. Seattle-derived patients entered the study during active infection and were followed longitudinally.

The chain carries TRBV7-9 and TRBJ2-7; D is undetermined. The material sequenced was peripheral blood. The clonotype was recovered from a woman over 75 with COVID-19, enrolled during active disease. CDR3: CASSSVVEQYF. The CDR3 DNA reads as TGTGCCAGCAGCTCGGTGGTAGAGCAGTACTTC. Full variable domain (outside the CDR3, taken from reference TRBV7-9 and TRBJ2-7): DTGVSQNPRHKITKRGQNVTFRCDPISEHNRLYWYRQTLGQGPEFLTYFQNEAQLEKSRLLSDRFSAERPKGSFSTLEIQRTEQGDSAMYLCASSSVVEQYFGPGTRLTVT.